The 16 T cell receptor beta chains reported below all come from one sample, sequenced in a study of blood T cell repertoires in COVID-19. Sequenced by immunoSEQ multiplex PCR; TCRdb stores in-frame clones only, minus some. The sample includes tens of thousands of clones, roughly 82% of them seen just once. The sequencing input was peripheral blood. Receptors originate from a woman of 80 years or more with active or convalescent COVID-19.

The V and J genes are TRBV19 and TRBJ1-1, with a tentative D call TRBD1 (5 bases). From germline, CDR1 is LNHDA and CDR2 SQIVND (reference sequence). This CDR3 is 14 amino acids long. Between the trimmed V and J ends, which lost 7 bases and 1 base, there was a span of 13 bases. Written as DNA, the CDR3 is TGTGCCAGTACACCGGACACACAGAACACTGAAGCTTTCTTT. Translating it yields CASTPDTQNTEAFF.

For the CDR3, the DNA is TGTGCCAGTAGTATTGCGACAGGGTTTGGGGCCAACGTCCTGACTTTC. It specifies CASSIATGFGANVLTF. The rearrangement links TRBV19 to TRBJ2-6; TRBD1 matches 7 bases. V shed 3 bases, J shed 3 bases, and the junction held 5 bases outside the gene matches. This CDR3 contains 16 residues. Germline V lookup: CDR1 LNHDA, CDR2 SQIVND (reference sequence).

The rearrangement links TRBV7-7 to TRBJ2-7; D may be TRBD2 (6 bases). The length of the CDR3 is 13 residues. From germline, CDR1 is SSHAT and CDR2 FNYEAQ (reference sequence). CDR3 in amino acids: CASARDLEGEQYF. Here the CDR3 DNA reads TGTGCTAGCGCACGGGACTTGGAGGGGGAGCAGTACTTC.

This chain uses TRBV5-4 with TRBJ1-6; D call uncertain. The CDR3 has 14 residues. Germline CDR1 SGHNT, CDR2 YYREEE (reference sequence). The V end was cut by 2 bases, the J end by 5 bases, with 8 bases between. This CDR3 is CASSFSQDNSPLHF. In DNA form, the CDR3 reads TGTGCCAGCAGCTTCAGCCAGGATAATTCACCCCTCCACTTT. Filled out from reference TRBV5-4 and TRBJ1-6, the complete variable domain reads ETGVTQSPTHLIKTRGQQVTLRCSSQSGHNTVSWYQQALGQGPQFIFQYYREEENGRGNFPPRFSGLQFPNYSSELNVNALELDDSALYLCASSFSQDNSPLHFGNGTRLTVT.

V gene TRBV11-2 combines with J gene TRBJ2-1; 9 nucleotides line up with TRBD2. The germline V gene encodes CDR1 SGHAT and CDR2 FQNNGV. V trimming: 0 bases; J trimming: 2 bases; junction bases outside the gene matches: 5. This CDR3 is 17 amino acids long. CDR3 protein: CASSLDSASGAYNEQFF. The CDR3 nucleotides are TGTGCCAGCAGCTTAGATTCGGCTAGCGGGGCCTACAATGAGCAGTTCTTC.

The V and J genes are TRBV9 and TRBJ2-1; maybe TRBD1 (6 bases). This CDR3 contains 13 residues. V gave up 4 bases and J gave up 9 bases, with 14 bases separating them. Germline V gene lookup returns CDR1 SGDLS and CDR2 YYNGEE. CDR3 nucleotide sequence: TGTGCCAGCAGCACCCCAGGGGTAGCTGAGCAGTTCTTC. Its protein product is CASSTPGVAEQFF.

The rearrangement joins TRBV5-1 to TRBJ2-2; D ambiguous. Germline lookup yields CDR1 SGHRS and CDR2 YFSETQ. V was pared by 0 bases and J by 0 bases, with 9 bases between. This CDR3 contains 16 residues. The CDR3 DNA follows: TGCGCCAGCAGCTTGGATGAGCTTTCGAACACCGGGGAGCTGTTTTTT. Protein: CASSLDELSNTGELFF.

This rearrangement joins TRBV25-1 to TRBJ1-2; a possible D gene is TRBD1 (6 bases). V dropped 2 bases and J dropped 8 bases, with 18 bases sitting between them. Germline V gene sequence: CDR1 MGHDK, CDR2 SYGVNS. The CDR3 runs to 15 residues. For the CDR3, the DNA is TGTGCCAGCAGTGAACCCGGGACACCCACAATCGGCTACACCTTC. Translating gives CASSEPGTPTIGYTF.

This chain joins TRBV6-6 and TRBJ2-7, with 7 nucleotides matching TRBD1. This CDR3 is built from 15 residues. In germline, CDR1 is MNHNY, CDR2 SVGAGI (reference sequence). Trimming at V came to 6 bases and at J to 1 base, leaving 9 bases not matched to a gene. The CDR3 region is CASSPPGTESYEQYF. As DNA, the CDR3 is TGTGCCAGCAGCCCCCCCGGGACAGAGTCCTACGAGCAGTACTTC.

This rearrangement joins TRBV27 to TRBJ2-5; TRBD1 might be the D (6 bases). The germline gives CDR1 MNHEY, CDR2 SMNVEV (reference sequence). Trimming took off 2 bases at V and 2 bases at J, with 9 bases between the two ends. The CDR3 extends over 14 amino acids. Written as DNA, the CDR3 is TGTGCCAGCAGTTTAGGGGGCTGGCAAGAGACCCAGTACTTC. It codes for CASSLGGWQETQYF.

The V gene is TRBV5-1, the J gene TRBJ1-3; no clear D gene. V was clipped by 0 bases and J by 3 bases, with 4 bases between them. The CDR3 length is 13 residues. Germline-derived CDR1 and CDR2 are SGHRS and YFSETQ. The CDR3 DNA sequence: TGCGCCAGCAGCTTGGCCTTTGGAAACACCATATATTTT. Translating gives CASSLAFGNTIYF.

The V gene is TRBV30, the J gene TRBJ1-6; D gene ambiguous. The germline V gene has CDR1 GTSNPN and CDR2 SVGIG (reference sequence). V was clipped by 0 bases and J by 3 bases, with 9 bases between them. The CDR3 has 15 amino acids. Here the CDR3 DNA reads TGTGCCTGGAGTGTCCGAGATGACTATAATTCACCCCTCCACTTT. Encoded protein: CAWSVRDDYNSPLHF. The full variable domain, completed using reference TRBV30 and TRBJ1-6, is SQTIHQWPATLVQPVGSPLSLECTVEGTSNPNLYWYRQAAGRGLQLLFYSVGIGQISSEVPQNLSASRPQDRQFILSSKKLLLSDSGFYLCAWSVRDDYNSPLHFGNGTRLTVT.

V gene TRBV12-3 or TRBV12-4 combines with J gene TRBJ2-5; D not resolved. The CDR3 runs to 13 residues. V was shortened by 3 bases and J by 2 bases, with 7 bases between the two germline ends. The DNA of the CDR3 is TGTGCCAGCAGTTTGGTCAGGCAAGAGACCCAGTACTTC. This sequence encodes CASSLVRQETQYF.

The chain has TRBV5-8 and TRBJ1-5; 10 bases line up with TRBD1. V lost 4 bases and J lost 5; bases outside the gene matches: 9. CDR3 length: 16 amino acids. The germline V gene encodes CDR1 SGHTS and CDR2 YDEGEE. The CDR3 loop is CASSRGDRGVDQPQHF. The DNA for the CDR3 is TGTGCCAGCAGCCGGGGGGACAGGGGTGTCGATCAGCCCCAGCATTTT.

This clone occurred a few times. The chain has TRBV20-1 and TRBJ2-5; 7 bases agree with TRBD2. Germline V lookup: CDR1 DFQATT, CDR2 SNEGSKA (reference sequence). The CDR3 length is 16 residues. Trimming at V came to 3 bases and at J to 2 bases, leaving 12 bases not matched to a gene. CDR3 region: CSASQYRASGQETQYF. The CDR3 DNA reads TGCAGTGCTAGTCAGTATCGGGCTAGCGGACAAGAGACCCAGTACTTC.

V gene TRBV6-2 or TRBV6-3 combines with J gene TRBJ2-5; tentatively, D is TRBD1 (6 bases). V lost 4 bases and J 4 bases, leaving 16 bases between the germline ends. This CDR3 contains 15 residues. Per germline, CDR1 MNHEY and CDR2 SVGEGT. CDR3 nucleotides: TGTGCCAGCAGTTTCCTACAGGGTCTGGGAGAGACCCAGTACTTC. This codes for CASSFLQGLGETQYF.